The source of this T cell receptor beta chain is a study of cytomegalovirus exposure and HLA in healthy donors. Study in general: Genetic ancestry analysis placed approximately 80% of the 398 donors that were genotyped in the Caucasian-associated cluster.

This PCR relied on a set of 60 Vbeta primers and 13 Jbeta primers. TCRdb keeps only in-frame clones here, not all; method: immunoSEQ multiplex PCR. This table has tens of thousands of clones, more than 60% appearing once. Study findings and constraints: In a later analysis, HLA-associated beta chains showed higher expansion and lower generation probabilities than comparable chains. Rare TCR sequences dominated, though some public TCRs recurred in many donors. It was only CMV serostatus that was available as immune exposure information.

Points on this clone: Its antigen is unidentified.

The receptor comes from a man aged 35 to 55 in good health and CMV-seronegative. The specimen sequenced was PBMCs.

DNA for the CDR3: TGTGCCAGCAGTTTATTCCTAGCGGGAGTGGGTCAAGAGACCCAGTACTTC. Its protein product is CASSLFLAGVGQETQYF. J is TRBJ2-5 and V is TRBV28; 10 nucleotides match TRBD2. Germline V CDR1 and CDR2: MDHEN, SYDVKM. This CDR3 is built from 17 residues. Trimming at V came to 1 base and at J to 2 bases, leaving 7 bases not matched to a gene.